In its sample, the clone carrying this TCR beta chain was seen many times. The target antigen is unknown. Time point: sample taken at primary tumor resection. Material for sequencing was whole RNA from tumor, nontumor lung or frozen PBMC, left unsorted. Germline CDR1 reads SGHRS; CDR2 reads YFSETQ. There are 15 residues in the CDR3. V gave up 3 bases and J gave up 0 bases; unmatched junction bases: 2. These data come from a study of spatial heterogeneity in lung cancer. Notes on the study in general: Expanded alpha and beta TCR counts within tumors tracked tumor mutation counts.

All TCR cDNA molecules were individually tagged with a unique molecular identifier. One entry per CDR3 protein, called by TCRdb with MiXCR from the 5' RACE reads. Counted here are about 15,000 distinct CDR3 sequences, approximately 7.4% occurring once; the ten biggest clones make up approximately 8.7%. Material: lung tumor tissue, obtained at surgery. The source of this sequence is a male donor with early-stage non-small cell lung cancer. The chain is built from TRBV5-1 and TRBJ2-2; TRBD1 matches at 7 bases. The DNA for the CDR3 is TGCGCCAGCAGCTCCGGGACAGCGAACACCGGGGAGCTGTTTTTT. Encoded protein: CASSSGTANTGELFF. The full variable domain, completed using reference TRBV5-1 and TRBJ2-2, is KAGVTQTPRYLIKTRGQQVTLSCSPISGHRSVSWYQQTPGQGLQFLFEYFSETQRNKGNFPGRFSGRQFSNSRSEMNVSTLELGDSALYLCASSSGTANTGELFFGEGSRLTVL.